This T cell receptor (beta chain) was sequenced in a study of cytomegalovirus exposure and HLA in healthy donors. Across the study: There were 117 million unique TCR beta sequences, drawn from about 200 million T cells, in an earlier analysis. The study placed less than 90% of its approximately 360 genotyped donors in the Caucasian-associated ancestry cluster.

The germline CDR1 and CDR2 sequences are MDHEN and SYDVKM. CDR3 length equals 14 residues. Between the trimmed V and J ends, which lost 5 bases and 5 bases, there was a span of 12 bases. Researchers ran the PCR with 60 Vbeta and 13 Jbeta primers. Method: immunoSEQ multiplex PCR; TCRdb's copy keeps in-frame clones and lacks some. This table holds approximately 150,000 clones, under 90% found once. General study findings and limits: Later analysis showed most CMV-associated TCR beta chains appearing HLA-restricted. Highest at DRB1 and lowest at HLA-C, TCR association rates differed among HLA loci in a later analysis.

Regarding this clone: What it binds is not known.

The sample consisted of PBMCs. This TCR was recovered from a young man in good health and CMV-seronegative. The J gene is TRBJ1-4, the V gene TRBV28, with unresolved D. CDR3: CASSPPGGNEKLFF. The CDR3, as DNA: TGTGCCAGCAGTCCCCCGGGAGGAAATGAAAAACTGTTTTTT.